This T cell receptor beta chain was observed in a study of T cell changes during pregnancy in multiple sclerosis. The length of the CDR3 is 16 residues. V dropped 4 bases and J dropped 0; count of bases not matched to a gene: 2. The germline gives CDR1 KGHSH, CDR2 LQKENI. The assay was immunoSEQ multiplex PCR, and TCRdb's table has in-frame clones only and misses some. Counted here are about 87,000 clones, 93% occurring once; the ten biggest clones make up about 1.4%. Sequenced material: peripheral blood, taken in the third trimester of pregnancy. This TCR was recovered from a female donor in good health, enrolled as a control in a pregnancy study. V gene TRBV18 combines with J gene TRBJ2-2; 10 bases map to TRBD2. The CDR3 loop is CASSRTSGTNTGELFF. In nucleotides, the CDR3 is TGTGCCAGCTCACGAACTAGCGGGACGAACACCGGGGAGCTGTTTTTT.